The 25 T cell receptor beta chains reported below all come from one sample, sequenced in a study of T cells in women clearing cervical HPV infection. The table came from immunoSEQ multiplex PCR; TCRdb's copy has only in-frame clones and leaves some out. This sample's table has about 30,000 clones. The source material was blood buffy coat. These receptors were taken from a woman aged 18 to 75 with a cervical HPV16 infection that either progressed to CIN3+ or cleared (not recorded which).

On this clone itself: The read halts 3 residues ahead of the CDR3 end, with the missing end drawn from the germline J gene. The rearrangement uses TRBV7-9 and TRBJ1-4, with no clear D. Germline CDR1 SEHNR, CDR2 FQNEAQ (reference sequence). The CDR3 loop spans 15 amino acids. V was trimmed by 0 bases and J by 0 bases, leaving 5 bases between them. The CDR3 spells CASSLARSTNEKLFF. CDR3 DNA (partial): TGTGCCAGCAGCTTAGCGCGTTCAACTAATGAAAAA.

As concerns this clone: The read ends 3 residues early relative to the CDR3; the germline J gene fills the gap. V usage is TRBV7-3 and J usage is TRBJ2-3; D might be TRBD1 or TRBD2, each matching 6 bases. Germline assignment: CDR1 SGHTA and CDR2 FQGTGA. The length of the CDR3 is 12 residues. Trimming cost V 4 bases and J 8 bases, with 10 bases left between them. Partial CDR3 DNA: TGTGCCAGCAGCTCACAGGGAGGTACG. It translates to CASSSQGGT. The whole CDR3 region reads CASSSQGGTQYF.

Concerning this clone: The observed sequence ends 3 residues before the CDR3 terminus, with the missing tail filled in from the germline J gene. The gene calls are TRBV5-4 and TRBJ2-3, with 12 bases identical to TRBD2. J was trimmed by 3 bases and V by 4 bases; bases with no gene match: 3. CDR1 and CDR2 from the germline V gene are SGHNT and YYREEE (reference sequence). This CDR3 comprises 15 residues. Partial CDR3 DNA: TGTGCCAGCAGCCCAGGACTAGCGGGGACAGATACG. It encodes CASSPGLAGTDT. The entire CDR3 is CASSPGLAGTDTQYF. Full variable domain (rest looked up from reference TRBV5-4 and TRBJ2-3): ETGVTQSPTHLIKTRGQQVTLRCSSQSGHNTVSWYQQALGQGPQFIFQYYREEENGRGNFPPRFSGLQFPNYSSELNVNALELDDSALYLCASSPGLAGTDTQYFGPGTRLTVL.

A note on this clone: From the germline J gene comes the end of the CDR3, since the read stops 3 residues before it. This chain connects TRBV7-3 to TRBJ1-2, with D perhaps TRBD1 (6 bases). The CDR3 runs to 12 residues. The V gene's germline CDR1 is SGHTA and CDR2 FQGTGA. Trimming stripped 5 bases from V and 4 bases from J, with 8 bases between. The sequenced CDR3 bases are TGTGCCAGCAGCGCGGACAGCTATGGC. Translating gives CASSADSYG. The full CDR3 protein is CASSADSYGYTF.

On this clone: The CDR3 end is not reached by the read, which stops 3 residues before it; the germline J gene fills it in. The chain couples TRBV5-5 to TRBJ2-7; tentatively, D is TRBD1 (6 bases). V was pared by 0 bases and J by 3 bases, with 13 bases between. The length of the CDR3 is 15 residues. The germline gives CDR1 SGHKS, CDR2 YYEKEE (reference sequence). The CDR3 loop is CASSLATGSYYEQYF. The DNA read from the CDR3 is TGTGCCAGCAGCTTGGCGACAGGCAGTTACTACGAG.

Comment on this clone: The read is 3 residues too short to cover the CDR3 end, so that end is filled in from the germline J gene. The V and J genes are TRBV15 and TRBJ2-7, with 10 nucleotides matching TRBD1. Germline values: CDR1 LNHNV, CDR2 YYDKDF (reference sequence). The V and J ends lost 4 bases and 2 bases, in that order; junction bases with no gene match: 8. This CDR3 contains 16 residues. CDR3 DNA (partial): TGTGCCACCAGCAAGCTGGGTGGGACAGGGGCCTACGAG. Protein sequence: CATSKLGGTGAYE. The CDR3, in full, reads CATSKLGGTGAYEQYF.

Details on this clone: The CDR3 end is not reached by the read, which stops 3 residues before it; the germline J gene fills it in. The rearrangement joins TRBV19 to TRBJ2-1; TRBD1 agrees at 9 bases. Germline values: CDR1 LNHDA, CDR2 SQIVND (reference sequence). This CDR3 region has 17 residues. V lost 5 bases, J lost 5 bases, and 13 bases stayed unmatched. Incomplete CDR3 DNA: TGTGCCAGTAGTCACAGGGGGCCGGACCATCATAACAATGAG. Its protein product is CASSHRGPDHHNNE. The entire CDR3 protein reads CASSHRGPDHHNNEQFF.

Details on this clone: The read ends 3 residues shy of where the CDR3 ends; the end is completed using the germline J gene. The J gene is TRBJ2-7, the V gene TRBV18, with a weak D call TRBD1 (6 bases). This CDR3 comprises 13 residues. With 4 bases removed from V and 6 bases from J, the gap between germline ends came to 13 bases. The germline V gene encodes CDR1 KGHSH and CDR2 LQKENI. The CDR3 bases that were read are TGTGCCAGCTCACACGAACAGGGAAGCGAG. Translated: CASSHEQGSE. The complete CDR3 protein is CASSHEQGSEQYF. Together with reference TRBV18 and TRBJ2-7, the CDR3 gives the full variable domain: NAGVMQNPRHLVRRRGQEARLRCSPMKGHSHVYWYRQLPEEGLKFMVYLQKENIIDESGMPKERFSAEFPKEGPSILRIQQVVRGDSAAYFCASSHEQGSEQYFGPGTRLTVT.

With regard to this clone: The CDR3 extends 3 residues past the end of the read, so its final part is completed from the germline J gene. The chain has TRBV5-1 and TRBJ2-3, with D possibly being TRBD1 (5 bases). Trimming cost V 0 bases and J 3 bases, with 8 bases left between them. The CDR3 extends over 14 amino acids. Looked up from germline, CDR1 is SGHRS and CDR2 is YFSETQ. The CDR3 loop reads CASSLDQGTDTQYF. The DNA read from the CDR3 is TGCGCCAGCAGCTTGGACCAGGGAACAGATACG.

About this clone: Coverage ceases 3 residues before the CDR3 finishes, and the germline J gene fills in the end. This chain links TRBV2 with TRBJ2-3; D possibly uses TRBD1 or TRBD2 (5 bases each). This CDR3 has 16 residues. CDR1 is SNHLY and CDR2 is FYNNEI in the germline V gene. The covered CDR3 bases are TGTGCCAGCAGGGCGAGGGGATTTAAGGACAATCAGCCG. Its protein is CASRARGFKDNQP. The whole CDR3 sequence is CASRARGFKDNQPQYF.

Turning to this clone: Read coverage stops 3 residues before the CDR3 terminus; the germline J gene supplies the remainder. The V and J genes are TRBV10-1 and TRBJ2-1; the match to TRBD1 covers 11 bases. Germline CDR1 and CDR2: WNHNN and SYGVQD (reference sequence). The CDR3 sequence is 15 residues long. Losses at the gene ends were 10 bases for V and 9 bases for J; bases not matched to a gene: 14. This CDR3 is CAKPTPGQGATEQFF. Partial CDR3 DNA: TGCGCCAAACCGACCCCTGGACAGGGGGCGACTGAG.

With regard to this clone: The read ends 3 residues early relative to the CDR3; the germline J gene fills the gap. The chain uses TRBV20-1 and TRBJ2-7, with TRBD1 matching 10 bases. The CDR3 covers 16 residues. V gave up 3 bases and J gave up 3 bases; unmatched junction bases: 11. Germline V CDR1 and CDR2: DFQATT, SNEGSKA (reference sequence). CDR3 DNA (partial): TGCAGTGCTAGGGCCCGGGACAGGGGATTAATCTACGAG. Protein sequence: CSARARDRGLIYE. The whole CDR3 protein reads CSARARDRGLIYEQYF.

With respect to this clone: The read terminates 3 residues before the CDR3 end, so the remaining end is supplied by the germline J gene. The chain combines TRBV7-6 with TRBJ2-3; possibly TRBD2 for D (7 bases). The CDR3 runs to 16 residues. Germline V gene sequence: CDR1 SGHVS, CDR2 FNYEAQ. CDR3 loop: CASSSPWGGPRETQYF. The part of the CDR3 DNA that was read is TGTGCCAGCAGCTCGCCCTGGGGGGGGCCTAGGGAGACG.

Points on this clone: With the read ending 3 residues before the CDR3 end, the germline J gene is used to fill in that end. The rearrangement uses TRBV2 and TRBJ1-2, with 9 bases matching TRBD1. The germline CDR1 and CDR2 sequences are SNHLY and FYNNEI. CDR3 length: 13 amino acids. The part of the CDR3 DNA that was read is TGTGCCAGCAAGGGGACAGGGTCCTACGAC. Translation: CASKGTGSYD. The entire CDR3 protein reads CASKGTGSYDYTF.

Comments on this clone: The read terminates 3 residues before the CDR3 end, so the remaining end is supplied by the germline J gene. V usage is TRBV2 and J usage is TRBJ1-5, with a weak D call TRBD1 (5 bases). The V and J ends lost 6 bases and 3 bases respectively, with 9 bases between them. The CDR3 is 13 residues long. In germline, CDR1 is SNHLY, CDR2 FYNNEI. The CDR3 region is CASRGEINQPQHF. Partial CDR3 DNA: TGTGCCAGCAGAGGGGAGATCAATCAGCCC.

About this clone: The read terminates 3 residues before the CDR3 end, so the remaining end is supplied by the germline J gene. The chain joins TRBV19 to TRBJ1-1; D gene unclear. V was pared by 1 base and J by 6 bases, with 12 bases between. Germline V gene lookup returns CDR1 LNHDA and CDR2 SQIVND (reference sequence). The CDR3 extends over 14 amino acids. CDR3: CASSIVLLSSEAFF. CDR3 DNA (partial): TGTGCCAGTAGTATAGTATTACTGTCTTCTGAA.

Worth noting for this clone: The missing CDR3 end, 3 residues past where the read stops, is filled in from the germline J gene. The chain uses TRBV3-1 (or the pseudogene TRBV3-2) and TRBJ2-3; the D gene is possibly TRBD2 (6 bases). Deletions cut 0 bases from V and 2 bases from J, with 6 bases between. The CDR3 loop spans 14 amino acids. The germline V gene encodes CDR1 LGHDT and CDR2 YNNKEL (reference sequence). CDR3 bases read: TGTGCCAGCAGCCAAGAGGGACTCACAGATACG. This encodes CASSQEGLTDT. The whole CDR3 reads CASSQEGLTDTQYF.

Comment on this clone: The read is 3 residues too short to cover the CDR3 end, so that end is filled in from the germline J gene. The rearrangement links TRBV5-1 to TRBJ2-5; 8 bases are a match to TRBD2. Germline lookup yields CDR1 SGHRS and CDR2 YFSETQ. The J segment lost 3 bases and the V segment lost 4 bases, leaving 11 bases of the junction unmatched. CDR3 size: 16 residues. CDR3 bases read: TGCGCCAGCAGCCCACTAACTAGCGGACTGGAAGAGACC. This translates into CASSPLTSGLEET. The whole CDR3 region reads CASSPLTSGLEETQYF.

Of note for this clone: The read ends 3 residues before the CDR3 terminus; that terminus is restored from the germline J gene. The rearrangement joins TRBV19 to TRBJ2-5; D uncertain. The CDR3 is made up of 14 amino acids. V was clipped by 3 bases and J by 1 base, with 9 bases between them. The germline V gene encodes CDR1 LNHDA and CDR2 SQIVND (reference sequence). Here the CDR3 reads CASSILGGQETQYF. Incomplete CDR3 DNA: TGTGCCAGTAGTATTTTAGGCGGCCAAGAGACC.

About this clone itself: The CDR3 goes on 3 residues after the read ends, and that part is filled in from the germline J gene. The genes are TRBV12-3 or TRBV12-4 and TRBJ2-3; 12 bases fit TRBD2. The CDR3 has 16 residues. The V gene end was trimmed by 5 bases and the J gene end by 6 bases; junction bases not matched to a gene: 9. The CDR3 sequence: CASSKTSGGSPDTQYF. Incomplete CDR3 DNA: TGTGCCAGCAGTAAGACTAGCGGGGGCTCACCGGATACG.

Points on this clone: The DNA ends 3 residues before the CDR3 does, and the rest of the CDR3 is filled in from the germline J gene. The chain recombines TRBV20-1 with TRBJ1-3; weak D call: TRBD1 (6 bases). The germline V and J ends were trimmed by 6 bases and 2 bases, with 11 bases remaining between them. The CDR3 consists of 13 residues. Germline V CDR1 and CDR2: DFQATT, SNEGSKA (reference sequence). The CDR3 spells CSADSGAGNTIYF. The sequenced CDR3 bases are TGCAGTGCCGACTCAGGGGCTGGAAACACC.

For this clone: The read halts 3 residues ahead of the CDR3 end, with the missing end drawn from the germline J gene. The V call is TRBV5-5, the J call TRBJ2-3, with D uncertain. Germline CDR1 and CDR2: SGHKS and YYEKEE (reference sequence). Trimming pared 2 bases from V and 2 bases from J, leaving 9 bases between. The CDR3 runs to 14 residues. CDR3 bases read: TGTGCCAGCAGCTTACGGTCAAACACAGATACG. This gives the protein CASSLRSNTDT. The entire CDR3 reads CASSLRSNTDTQYF.

In the case of this clone: The sequenced fragment ends 3 residues before the CDR3 boundary, so the rest is inferred from the germline J gene. The genes are TRBV18 and TRBJ2-3; 7 nucleotides align to TRBD1. Germline CDR1 is KGHSH and CDR2 is LQKENI. The CDR3 covers 13 residues. Incomplete CDR3 DNA: TGTGCCAGCTCCGGGACAGAGGGAGAGACG. Amino acid sequence: CASSGTEGET. The CDR3 as a whole reads CASSGTEGETQYF.

In regard to this clone: The CDR3 is cut off 3 residues early in the read; its end comes from the germline J gene. The gene calls are TRBV13 and TRBJ2-3; D unclear. This CDR3 region has 13 residues. Germline CDR1 is PRHDT and CDR2 is FYEKMQ (reference sequence). CDR3 protein: CASSLSGPEPQYF. Partial CDR3 DNA: TGTGCCAGCAGCTTGAGTGGGCCCGAACCG.

Comments on this clone: The read gets to within 3 residues of the CDR3 end, and the germline J gene fills in the rest. The V gene is TRBV7-6, the J gene TRBJ2-3, with D possibly matching TRBD1 (5 bases). Trimming took 2 bases from V and 1 from J, leaving 16 bases between them. The germline CDR1 and CDR2 sequences are SGHVS and FNYEAQ. The CDR3 covers 17 residues. The CDR3 spells CASSLLRGRHGTDTQYF. The part of the CDR3 DNA that was read is TGTGCCAGCAGCTTACTTAGGGGTCGTCACGGCACAGATACG.